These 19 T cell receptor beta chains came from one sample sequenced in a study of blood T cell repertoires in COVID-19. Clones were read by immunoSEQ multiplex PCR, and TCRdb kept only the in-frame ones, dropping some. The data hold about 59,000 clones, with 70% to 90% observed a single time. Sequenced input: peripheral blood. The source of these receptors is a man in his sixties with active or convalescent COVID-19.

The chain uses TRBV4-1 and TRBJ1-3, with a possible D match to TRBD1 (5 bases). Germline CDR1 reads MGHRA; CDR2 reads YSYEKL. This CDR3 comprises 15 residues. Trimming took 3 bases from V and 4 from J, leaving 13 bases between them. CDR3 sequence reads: CASSQTGGSGNTIYF. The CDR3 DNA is TGCGCCAGCAGCCAGACGGGGGGGTCCGGAAACACCATATATTTT.

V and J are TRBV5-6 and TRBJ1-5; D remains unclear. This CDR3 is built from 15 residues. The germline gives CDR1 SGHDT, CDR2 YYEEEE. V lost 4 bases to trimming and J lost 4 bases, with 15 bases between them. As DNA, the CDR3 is TGTGCCAGCAGCCTACAGATGAGCGGGAATCAGCCCCAGCATTTT. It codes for CASSLQMSGNQPQHF.

In nucleotides, the CDR3 is TGCAGCGTTACAGACAGGGGGGACACTGAAGCTTTCTTT. Amino acid sequence: CSVTDRGDTEAFF. The chain has TRBV29-1 and TRBJ1-1; 9 nucleotides agree with TRBD1. The CDR3 is 13 residues long. J lost 3 bases, V lost 5 bases, and 4 bases had no gene match. Germline CDR1 and CDR2: SQVTM and ANQGSEA.

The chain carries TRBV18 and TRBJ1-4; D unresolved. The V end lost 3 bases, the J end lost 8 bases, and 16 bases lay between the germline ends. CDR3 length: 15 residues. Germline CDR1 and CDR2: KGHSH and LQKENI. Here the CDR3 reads CASSPSKGGGEKLFF. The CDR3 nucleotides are TGTGCCAGCTCACCTAGCAAGGGTGGAGGAGAAAAACTGTTTTTT.

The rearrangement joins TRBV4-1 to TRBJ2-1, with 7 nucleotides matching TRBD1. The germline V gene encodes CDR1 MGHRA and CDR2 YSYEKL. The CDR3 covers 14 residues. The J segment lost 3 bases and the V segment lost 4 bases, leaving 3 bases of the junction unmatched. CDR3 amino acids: CASSRTGVYNEQFF. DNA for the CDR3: TGCGCCAGCAGCCGAACAGGGGTCTACAATGAGCAGTTCTTC.

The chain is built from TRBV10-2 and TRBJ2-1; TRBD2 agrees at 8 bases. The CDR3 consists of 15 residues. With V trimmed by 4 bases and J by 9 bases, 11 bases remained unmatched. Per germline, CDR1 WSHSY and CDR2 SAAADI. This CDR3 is CASSAGTSRVGEQFF. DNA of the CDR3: TGCGCCAGCAGTGCAGGGACTAGTCGGGTTGGTGAGCAGTTCTTC.

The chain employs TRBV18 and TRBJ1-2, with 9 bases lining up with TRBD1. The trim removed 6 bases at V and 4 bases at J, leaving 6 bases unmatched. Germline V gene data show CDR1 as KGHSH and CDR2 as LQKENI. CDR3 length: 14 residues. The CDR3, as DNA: TGTGCCAGCTCCACGGGACAGGGTATCTATGGCTACACCTTC. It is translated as CASSTGQGIYGYTF.

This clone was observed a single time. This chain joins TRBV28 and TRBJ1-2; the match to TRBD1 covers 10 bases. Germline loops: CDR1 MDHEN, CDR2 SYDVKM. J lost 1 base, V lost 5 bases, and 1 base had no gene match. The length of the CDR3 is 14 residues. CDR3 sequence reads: CASSRTGGNYGYTF. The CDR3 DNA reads TGTGCCAGCAGTCGGACAGGGGGTAACTATGGCTACACCTTC.

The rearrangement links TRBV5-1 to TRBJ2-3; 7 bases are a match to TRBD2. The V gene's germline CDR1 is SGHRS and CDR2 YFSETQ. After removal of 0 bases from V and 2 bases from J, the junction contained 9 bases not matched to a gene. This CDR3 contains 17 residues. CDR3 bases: TGCGCCAGCAGCTTGGCTGGAGGGGACTATGTCACAGATACGCAGTATTTT. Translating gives CASSLAGGDYVTDTQYF. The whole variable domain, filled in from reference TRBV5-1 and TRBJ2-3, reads KAGVTQTPRYLIKTRGQQVTLSCSPISGHRSVSWYQQTPGQGLQFLFEYFSETQRNKGNFPGRFSGRQFSNSRSEMNVSTLELGDSALYLCASSLAGGDYVTDTQYFGPGTRLTVL.

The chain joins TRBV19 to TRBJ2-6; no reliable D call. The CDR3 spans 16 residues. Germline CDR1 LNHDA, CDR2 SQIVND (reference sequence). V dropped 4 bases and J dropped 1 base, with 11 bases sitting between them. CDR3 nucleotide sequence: TGTGCCAGTAGTAGACCACAGACGTCTGGGGCCAACGTCCTGACTTTC. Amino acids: CASSRPQTSGANVLTF.

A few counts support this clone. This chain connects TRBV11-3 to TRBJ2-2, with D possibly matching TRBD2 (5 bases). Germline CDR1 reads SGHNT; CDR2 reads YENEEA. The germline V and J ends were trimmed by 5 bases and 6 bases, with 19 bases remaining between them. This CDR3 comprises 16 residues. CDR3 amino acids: CASSPSERGRPGELFF. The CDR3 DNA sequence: TGTGCCAGCAGCCCCTCGGAGAGAGGGCGTCCCGGGGAGCTGTTTTTT.

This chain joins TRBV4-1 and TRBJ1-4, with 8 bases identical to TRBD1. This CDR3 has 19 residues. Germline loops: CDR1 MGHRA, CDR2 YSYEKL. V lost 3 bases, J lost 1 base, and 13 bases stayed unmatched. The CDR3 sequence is CASSHRSQGGTKTNEKLFF. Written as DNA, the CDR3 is TGCGCCAGCAGCCACCGATCACAGGGGGGGACGAAAACTAATGAAAAACTGTTTTTT.

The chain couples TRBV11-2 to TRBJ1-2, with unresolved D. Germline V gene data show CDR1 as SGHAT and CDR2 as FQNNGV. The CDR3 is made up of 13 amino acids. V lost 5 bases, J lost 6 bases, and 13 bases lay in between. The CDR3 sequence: CASSGGILNGYTF. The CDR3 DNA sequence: TGTGCCAGCAGCGGCGGGATTCTCAATGGCTACACCTTC.

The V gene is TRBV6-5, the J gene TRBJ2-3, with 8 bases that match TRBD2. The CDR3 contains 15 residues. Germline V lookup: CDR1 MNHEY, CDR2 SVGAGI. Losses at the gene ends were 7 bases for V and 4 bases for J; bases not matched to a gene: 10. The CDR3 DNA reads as TGTGCCAGCAAGTTTTGGGGACTAGGGGCAGATACGCAGTATTTT. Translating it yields CASKFWGLGADTQYF.

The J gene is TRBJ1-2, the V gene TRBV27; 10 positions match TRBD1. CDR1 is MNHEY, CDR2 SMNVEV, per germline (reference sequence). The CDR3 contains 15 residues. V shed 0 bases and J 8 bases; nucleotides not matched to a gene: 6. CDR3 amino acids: CASSLSRQGAAGYTF. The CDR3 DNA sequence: TGTGCCAGCAGTTTATCTAGACAGGGGGCGGCCGGCTACACCTTC.

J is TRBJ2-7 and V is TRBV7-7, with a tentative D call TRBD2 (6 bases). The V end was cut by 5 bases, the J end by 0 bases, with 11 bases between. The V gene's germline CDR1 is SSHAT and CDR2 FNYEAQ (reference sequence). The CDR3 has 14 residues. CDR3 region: CASSPGGPSYEQYF. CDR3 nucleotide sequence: TGTGCCAGCAGCCCCGGGGGACCCTCCTACGAGCAGTACTTC.

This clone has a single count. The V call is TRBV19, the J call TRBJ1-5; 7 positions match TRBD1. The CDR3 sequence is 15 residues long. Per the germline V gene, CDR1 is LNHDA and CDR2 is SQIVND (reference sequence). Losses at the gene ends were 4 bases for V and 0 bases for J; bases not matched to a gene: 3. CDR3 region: CASSTRQGSNQPQHF. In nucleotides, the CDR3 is TGTGCCAGTAGTACTCGACAGGGTAGCAATCAGCCCCAGCATTTT.

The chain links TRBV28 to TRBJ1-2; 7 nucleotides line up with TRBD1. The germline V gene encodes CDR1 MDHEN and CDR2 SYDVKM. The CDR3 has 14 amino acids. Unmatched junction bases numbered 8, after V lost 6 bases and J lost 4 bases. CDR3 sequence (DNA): TGTGCCAGCAGACCAGGGGGGCAAATCTATGGCTACACCTTC. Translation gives CASRPGGQIYGYTF.

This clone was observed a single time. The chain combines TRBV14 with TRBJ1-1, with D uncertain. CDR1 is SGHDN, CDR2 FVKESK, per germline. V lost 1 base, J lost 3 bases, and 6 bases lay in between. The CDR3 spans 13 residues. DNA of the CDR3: TGTGCCAGCAGCCAAGGTCCGGACACTGAAGCTTTCTTT. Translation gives CASSQGPDTEAFF.